Listed here are 9 T cell receptor beta chains from one sample, sequenced in a study of T-cell reconstitution after alpha-beta-depleted transplantation in children. As it was prepared, the TCRbeta library received unique molecular identifiers. TCRdb independently ran MiXCR on the PCR reads; one entry per CDR3 protein. Of around 380,000 distinct CDR3 sequences listed, 9.5% to 13% are singletons. Source: PBMCs from the stem cell graft donor, taken from the stem cell graft. These receptors originate from a human donor who donated a stem cell graft to a child with acute myeloid leukemia.

J is TRBJ1-2 and V is TRBV5-1; D is perhaps TRBD1 (5 bases). V was cut by 4 bases and J by 3 bases, with 7 bases left in between. CDR3 length: 12 residues. Looked up from germline, CDR1 is SGHRS and CDR2 is YFSETQ. The CDR3 loop reads CASSQTDYGYTF. In nucleotides, the CDR3 is TGCGCCAGCAGCCAGACAGACTATGGCTACACCTTC.

This clonotype was picked up a small number of times. The chain combines TRBV5-1 with TRBJ1-1; D remains ambiguous. The length of the CDR3 is 16 residues. Germline V gene sequence: CDR1 SGHRS, CDR2 YFSETQ. Trimming took off 0 bases at V and 0 bases at J, with 12 bases between the two ends. CDR3 DNA: TGCGCCAGCAGCTTGGTCCCGGCGGGGATGAACACTGAAGCTTTCTTT. Amino acid sequence: CASSLVPAGMNTEAFF. The full variable domain, rest sourced from reference TRBV5-1 and TRBJ1-1, is KAGVTQTPRYLIKTRGQQVTLSCSPISGHRSVSWYQQTPGQGLQFLFEYFSETQRNKGNFPGRFSGRQFSNSRSEMNVSTLELGDSALYLCASSLVPAGMNTEAFFGQGTRLTVV.

A few counts support this clonotype. The V gene is TRBV29-1, the J gene TRBJ2-1; D unclear. V lost 2 bases to trimming and J lost 13 bases, with 15 bases between them. The CDR3 has 12 residues. Germline V CDR1 and CDR2: SQVTM, ANQGSEA. The CDR3 spells CSVEIPLEKQFF. The CDR3 DNA reads as TGCAGCGTTGAAATACCCCTAGAAAAACAGTTCTTC.

The rearrangement joins TRBV1 to TRBJ2-5; the table's D call, TRBD2, was not checked against the DNA. TRBV1 is a pseudogene locus. CDR3 length: 17 amino acids. In DNA, the CDR3 is TGCACCAGCAGCTCGCTAGGACTAGCGGGGGGGGAGGAGACCCAGTACTTC. Its translation is CTSSSLGLAGGEETQYF.

This clonotype was picked up a small number of times. This chain links TRBV4-2 with TRBJ2-7, with D possibly matching TRBD2 (5 bases). Germline loops: CDR1 LGHNA, CDR2 YNFKEQ. This CDR3 has 13 residues. V lost 4 bases and J 6 bases, leaving 13 bases between the germline ends. The CDR3 sequence: CASSLTRVGEQYF. The DNA of the CDR3 is TGTGCCAGCAGCCTCACTAGAGTCGGCGAGCAGTACTTC.

Many counts were recorded for this clonotype. The chain joins TRBV10-2 to TRBJ2-5; D is perhaps TRBD2 (6 bases). CDR3 length: 14 amino acids. Trimming took 2 bases from V and 5 from J, leaving 12 bases between them. The V gene's germline CDR1 is WSHSY and CDR2 SAAADI. CDR3 sequence reads: CASSEAAGWETQYF. The CDR3, as DNA: TGCGCCAGCAGTGAGGCGGCGGGATGGGAGACCCAGTACTTC.

This clonotype was seen a few times. The J gene is TRBJ2-7, the V gene TRBV21-1; TRBD1 reflects the table's D call only, with no check against the DNA. TRBV21-1 is annotated as a pseudogene. This CDR3 contains 15 residues. Here the CDR3 reads CASSNGTESSYEQYF. The CDR3 region has the DNA TGTGCCAGCAGCAATGGGACAGAAAGCTCCTACGAGCAGTACTTC.

This clonotype has only a few counts. J is TRBJ2-2 and V is TRBV30, with 8 bases matching TRBD1. Germline V lookup: CDR1 GTSNPN, CDR2 SVGIG (reference sequence). V shed 4 bases, J shed 7 bases, and the junction held 2 bases outside the gene matches. The CDR3 has 12 amino acids. As DNA, the CDR3 is TGTGCCTGGAACAGGGGGGTCGGGGAGCTGTTTTTT. It specifies CAWNRGVGELFF. Using reference TRBV30 and TRBJ2-2 for the parts outside the CDR3, the full variable domain is SQTIHQWPATLVQPVGSPLSLECTVEGTSNPNLYWYRQAAGRGLQLLFYSVGIGQISSEVPQNLSASRPQDRQFILSSKKLLLSDSGFYLCAWNRGVGELFFGEGSRLTVL.

The chain is built from TRBV5-1 and TRBJ1-1; D might be TRBD1 (5 bases). The CDR3 covers 15 residues. The ends were cut back, 2 bases at V and 8 bases at J, with 19 bases in the middle. Germline V gene sequence: CDR1 SGHRS, CDR2 YFSETQ. The CDR3: CASSLTRLGGLEAFF. CDR3 DNA: TGCGCCAGCAGCTTAACGCGCCTGGGGGGACTAGAAGCTTTCTTT.